The clone carrying this T cell receptor (beta chain) was detected once. The antigen remains unidentified. This entry comes from a study of blood T cells in healthy people across ages. Study results and limitations: The CMV status of each donor remained undetermined, and this could have confounded shifts in expanded clonotypes.

The CDR3 is made up of 15 amino acids. Germline trimming cut 10 bases from V and 6 bases from J; bases unmatched to any gene: 10. The germline V gene has CDR1 ENHRY and CDR2 SYGVKD. Primers used in a second PCR of roughly 7 to 11 cycles were a sample-barcoded 5' primer and a J-beta primer mix. One entry per CDR3 protein results from TCRdb running MiXCR on the 5' RACE reads. The data show about 1.1 million distinct CDR3 sequences, with less than 45% seen just once and around 13% held by the top ten. The source of this sequence is a young man in good health. The rearrangement joins TRBV10-3 to TRBJ2-1; TRBD2 agrees at 12 bases. Sequencing was done on a sample of blood. Written as DNA, the CDR3 is TGTGCCACCACGACTAGCGGGGGTTTCTGCAATGAGCAGTTCTTC. As protein: CATTTSGGFCNEQFF.